This TCR beta chain was sequenced for a study of blood T cell repertoires in COVID-19. The germline V gene encodes CDR1 MDHEN and CDR2 SYDVKM. The V end was cut by 6 bases, the J end by 6 bases, with 18 bases between. This CDR3 is 14 amino acids long. Profiled with immunoSEQ multiplex PCR; TCRdb holds only in-frame clones, not every one. Of around 180,000 clones in the sample, around 86% are singletons; the top ten hold about 8.6%. The chain carries TRBV28 and TRBJ2-7, with a possible D match to TRBD1 (7 bases). What was sequenced was PBMCs or T cells enriched from blood (not recorded which). This TCR was recovered from a woman aged 25 to 39 who had recovered from COVID-19. CDR3 DNA: TGTGCCAGCAGCCGTTTTGACAGGGAGGCCGAGCAGTACTTC. It is translated as CASSRFDREAEQYF.